The rows below give T cell receptor beta chains drawn from one sample of a study of shared clonotypes between healthy human individuals. Assay used: immunoSEQ multiplex PCR; TCRdb lists only in-frame clones, some missing. This sample has approximately 700,000 clones, with about three quarters found just once. The sequenced sample was memory CD4+ T cells sorted from blood. The receptors shown here come from a woman aged 25 to 39 in good health. Each CDR3 is given with its conserved first and last residue. D genes are given only for firm matches. Size is omitted from some rows. Given values are once, few, many or a class for expanded clones.

CDR3 protein	CDR3 DNA	D gene	V gene	J gene	clone size
CASSLDWLAGSTDTQYF	TGTGCCAGCAGCTTAGATTGGCTAGCGGGGAGCACAGATACGCAGTATTTT	TRBD2	TRBV7-2	TRBJ2-3	few
CASSLGDRGHDEQYF	TGTGCCAGCAGCTTAGGGGACAGGGGGCATGACGAGCAGTACTTC	TRBD1	TRBV7-6	TRBJ2-7	NA
CASMDRGHRSNQPQHF	TGTGCCAGTATGGACAGGGGGCATAGGAGCAATCAGCCCCAGCATTTT	TRBD1	TRBV19	TRBJ1-5	NA
CASSEAGTPNNEQFF	TGCGCCAGCAGTGAGGCCGGAACCCCCAACAATGAGCAGTTCTTC	NA	TRBV10-2	TRBJ2-1	NA
CATSRMVSTGREETQYF	TGTGCCACCAGCAGAATGGTGTCGACAGGACGGGAAGAGACCCAGTACTTC	NA	TRBV15	TRBJ2-5	NA
CASTPLGHLSTDTQYF	TGTGCCAGCACCCCCCTCGGTCACCTTAGCACAGATACGCAGTATTTT	NA	TRBV28	TRBJ2-3	NA
CAWSTRTRKSHEQYF	TGTGCCTGGAGTACCCGGACTAGGAAAAGCCACGAGCAGTACTTC	TRBD2	TRBV30	TRBJ2-7	NA
CASSGRALAGGADTQYF	TGTGCCAGCAGCGGTCGCGCTTTAGCGGGAGGGGCAGATACGCAGTATTTT	TRBD2	TRBV7-9	TRBJ2-3	NA
CASSRTSGGLSTDTQYF	TGTGCCAGCAGTCGGACTAGCGGGGGACTAAGCACAGATACGCAGTATTTT	TRBD2	TRBV11-2	TRBJ2-3	many
CASSFDRGKDTQYF	TGCGCCAGCAGCTTTGACAGGGGGAAAGATACGCAGTATTTT	TRBD1	TRBV5-1	TRBJ2-3	NA
CASSPWDPGQDMNTEAFF	TGTGCCAGCAGTCCTTGGGACCCGGGACAAGACATGAACACTGAAGCTTTCTTT	NA	TRBV28	TRBJ1-1	NA
CASSQAFGTGYGYTF	TGCGCCAGCAGCCAAGCTTTCGGGACAGGCTATGGCTACACCTTC	TRBD1	TRBV4-1	TRBJ1-2	NA
CASSEAIGGRETNTGELFF	TGTGCCAGCAGTGAAGCTATCGGCGGGAGGGAAACGAACACCGGGGAGCTGTTTTTT	TRBD2	TRBV2	TRBJ2-2	few
CATSTWPAETGELFF	TGTGCCACTAGTACGTGGCCAGCCGAGACCGGGGAGCTGTTTTTT	NA	TRBV19	TRBJ2-2	NA
CASSSPLTSSYEQYF	TGTGCCAGCAGCTCACCGTTGACTAGCTCCTACGAGCAGTACTTC	NA	TRBV5-4	TRBJ2-7	NA
CASSEPPAGNNEQFF	TGTGCCAGCAGTGAACCCCCCGCAGGGAACAATGAGCAGTTCTTC	NA	TRBV6-1	TRBJ2-1	NA
CASTSGWGQETQYF	TGTGCCAGCACCTCCGGCTGGGGACAGGAGACCCAGTACTTC	TRBD1	TRBV7-9	TRBJ2-5	NA
CASMGDSTDTQYF	TGTGCCAGTATGGGGGACTCCACAGATACGCAGTATTTT	NA	TRBV19	TRBJ2-3	NA
CASSISGGTYEQYF	TGTGCCAGCAGCATTAGCGGGGGTACCTACGAGCAGTACTTC	TRBD2	TRBV5-4	TRBJ2-7	NA
CASSLRGNEQYF	TGTGCCAGCAGTTTAAGGGGCAACGAGCAGTACTTC	NA	TRBV28	TRBJ2-7	NA
CASSFTRASYNEQFF	TGCGCCAGCAGCTTTACAAGGGCGTCTTACAATGAGCAGTTCTTC	NA	TRBV5-1	TRBJ2-1	NA
CASSFESGVGIQYF	TGTGCCAGCAGTTTTGAGTCAGGGGTGGGCATTCAGTACTTC	NA	TRBV28	TRBJ2-4	NA
CASSWGRRTGELFF	TGTGCCAGCAGCTGGGGGAGACGGACCGGGGAGCTGTTTTTT	NA	TRBV6-5	TRBJ2-2	NA
CSAGPGGYTF	TGCAGTGCCGGGCCAGGGGGCTACACCTTC	NA	TRBV20-1	TRBJ1-2	few
CASRGLARHEQYF	TGTGCCAGCAGAGGACTAGCGAGGCACGAGCAGTACTTC	TRBD2	TRBV27	TRBJ2-7	NA
CASSYSIPAGNQPQHF	TGTGCCAGCAGTTACTCAATACCGGCAGGGAATCAGCCCCAGCATTTT	NA	TRBV6-5	TRBJ1-5	few
CASSPGPTESYEQYF	TGTGCCAGCAGCCCAGGACCTACGGAATCCTACGAGCAGTACTTC	NA	TRBV5-4	TRBJ2-7	NA
CASSAKLVYKNIQYF	TGTGCCAGCAGCGCTAAACTAGTTTACAAAAACATTCAGTACTTC	NA	TRBV9	TRBJ2-4	NA
CASSKVGTAQPILMNTEAFF	TGTGCCAGCAGCAAAGTTGGGACAGCTCAGCCCATCCTCATGAACACTGAAGCTTTCTTT	NA	TRBV21-1	TRBJ1-1	NA
CASSFSSDPSSYEQYF	TGCGCCAGCAGTTTTTCTAGCGACCCAAGCTCCTACGAGCAGTACTTC	NA	TRBV5-1	TRBJ2-7	NA
CASSQRLSGRAGNEQFF	TGTGCCAGTAGTCAGAGACTAAGCGGGAGGGCCGGGAATGAGCAGTTCTTC	TRBD2	TRBV19	TRBJ2-1	NA
CASRAGTGEGGYTF	TGCGCCAGCAGGGCCGGGACAGGGGAAGGTGGCTACACCTTC	TRBD1	TRBV5-1	TRBJ1-2	NA
CASSLKANTEAFF	TGTGCCAGCAGCTTAAAAGCTAACACTGAAGCTTTCTTT	NA	TRBV7-6	TRBJ1-1	NA
CASSMDRVGEQYF	TGTGCCAGTAGTATGGACAGGGTAGGGGAGCAGTACTTC	TRBD1	TRBV19	TRBJ2-7	NA
CASSPTGDTQYF	TGTGCCAGCAGTCCGACAGGGGATACGCAGTATTTT	TRBD1	TRBV6-5	TRBJ2-3	few
CASSLASANSPLHF	TGTGCCAGCAGCTTGGCGTCAGCTAATTCACCCCTCCACTTT	NA	TRBV5-4	TRBJ1-6	few
CASSFGRAASEQYF	TGTGCCAGCAGTTTCGGACGGGCCGCAAGCGAGCAGTACTTC	NA	TRBV2	TRBJ2-7	NA
CASSTISGSSYNEQFF	TGTGCCAGCAGCACCATAAGCGGGAGCTCCTACAATGAGCAGTTCTTC	TRBD2	TRBV11-2	TRBJ2-1	once
CASSFHSLADTDTQYF	TGTGCCAGCAGTTTCCACAGCTTAGCGGATACAGATACGCAGTATTTT	NA	TRBV28	TRBJ2-3	many
CASSSGRLSNQPQHF	TGTGCCAGCAGCTCTGGACGATTGAGCAATCAGCCCCAGCATTTT	NA	TRBV7-2	TRBJ1-5	many